The 32 T cell receptor beta chains listed next were all sequenced from one sample in a study of CD8 T cells in Susac syndrome. The authors reverse transcribed about 0.5 to 1 ug RNA with random hexamers. TCRdb independently ran MiXCR on the immunoSEQ multiplex PCR reads; one entry per CDR3 protein. The repertoire consists of approximately 220,000 distinct CDR3 sequences, with 95% occurring once and the leading ten covering around 0.076%. The sequencing sample was made of CD4+ T cells from PBMCs. These receptors all stem from a human donor with multiple sclerosis.

V is TRBV3-1 and J is TRBJ2-2; D is unclear. V lost 1 base to trimming and J lost 5 bases, with 5 bases between them. The CDR3 contains 13 residues. The germline CDR1 and CDR2 sequences are LGHDT and YNNKEL (reference sequence). CDR3 DNA: TGTGCCAGCAGCCAAGCTCGGACCGGGGAGCTGTTTTTT. The encoded protein is CASSQARTGELFF. Based on the CDR3 plus reference TRBV3-1 and TRBJ2-2, the full variable domain is DTAVSQTPKYLVTQMGNDKSIKCEQNLGHDTMYWYKQDSKKFLKIMFSYNNKELIINETVPNRFSPKSPDKAHLNLHINSLELGDSAVYFCASSQARTGELFFGEGSRLTVL.

V usage is TRBV3-1 and J usage is TRBJ1-4; 8 bases align to TRBD1. Trimming cost V 3 bases and J 7 bases; bases outside gene matches: 1. CDR1 and CDR2 (germline): LGHDT, YNNKEL (reference sequence). The CDR3 totals 13 residues. The DNA for the CDR3 is TGTGCCAGCAGCCAGCAGGGGGCTGAAAAACTGTTTTTT. Its protein product is CASSQQGAEKLFF.

The chain couples TRBV12-3 or TRBV12-4 to TRBJ2-1; D gene unclear. Trimming left V 3 bases short and J 6 bases short, with 12 bases between. The CDR3 runs to 14 residues. DNA for the CDR3: TGTGCCAGCAGTTTGGTGGTCCCCGGCAATGAGCAGTTCTTC. It specifies CASSLVVPGNEQFF.

The V gene is TRBV6-5, the J gene TRBJ1-1, with D unclear. Germline CDR1 and CDR2: MNHEY and SVGAGI. The CDR3 has 14 residues. V shed 2 bases and J shed 10 bases, with 17 bases lying between them. The CDR3 loop reads CASSYLRVGGGAFF. The CDR3 DNA reads TGTGCCAGCAGTTACCTGAGGGTTGGCGGTGGAGCTTTCTTT.

This clonotype showed up just once. The gene calls are TRBV3-1 and TRBJ2-7; 7 nucleotides line up with TRBD2. V gave up 0 bases and J gave up 2 bases; unmatched junction bases: 10. CDR3 length equals 17 residues. Germline CDR1 and CDR2: LGHDT and YNNKEL (reference sequence). The CDR3 coding sequence is TGTGCCAGCAGCCAAGATGAGTGGCGGGGGAGCACCTACGAGCAGTACTTC. Translation gives CASSQDEWRGSTYEQYF.

V gene TRBV29-1 combines with J gene TRBJ1-1, with 7 positions matching TRBD1. Germline values: CDR1 SQVTM, CDR2 ANQGSEA. The CDR3 runs to 11 residues. After removal of 6 bases from V and 5 bases from J, the junction contained 3 bases not matched to a gene. The CDR3 spells CSVGQKTEAFF. As DNA, the CDR3 is TGCAGCGTGGGACAGAAAACTGAAGCTTTCTTT.

V usage is TRBV30 and J usage is TRBJ1-6; D not resolved. Germline V gene sequence: CDR1 GTSNPN, CDR2 SVGIG (reference sequence). The CDR3 consists of 11 residues. V was cut by 1 base and J by 9 bases, with 4 bases left in between. CDR3 bases: TGTGCCTGGAGTGGGGGTTCACCCCTCCACTTT. Translating it yields CAWSGGSPLHF.

The chain combines TRBV6-5 with TRBJ1-1; D is unresolved. The CDR3 is 15 residues long. Germline V gene sequence: CDR1 MNHEY, CDR2 SVGAGI. The V end lost 6 bases, the J end lost 4 bases, and 18 bases lay between the germline ends. Here the CDR3 reads CASRQMGLGSTEAFF. Written as DNA, the CDR3 is TGTGCCAGCAGACAGATGGGGTTAGGGAGCACTGAAGCTTTCTTT.

The rearrangement links TRBV5-4 to TRBJ2-3, with D perhaps TRBD1 (5 bases). This CDR3 is built from 16 residues. CDR1 and CDR2 from the germline V gene are SGHNT and YYREEE (reference sequence). Deletions cut 3 bases from V and 6 bases from J, with 20 bases between. CDR3 sequence: CASSSDPDTTWDTQYF. DNA of the CDR3: TGTGCCAGCAGCTCCGATCCGGACACCACTTGGGATACGCAGTATTTT.

The CDR3 DNA follows: TGTGCCAGCAGCCACGGACAGGGAGGCTATGGCTACACCTTC. This sequence encodes CASSHGQGGYGYTF. The rearrangement joins TRBV3-1 to TRBJ1-2; 8 positions match TRBD1. The junction had 4 bases not matched to a gene; V was cut back by 3 bases and J by 4 bases. The CDR3 is 14 amino acids. From germline, CDR1 is LGHDT and CDR2 YNNKEL (reference sequence).

The CDR3 is CASRPGTARGEAFF. The CDR3 DNA reads as TGTGCCAGCAGGCCCGGGACGGCGAGGGGAGAAGCTTTCTTT. This chain uses TRBV5-6 with TRBJ1-1; possibly TRBD1 for D (5 bases). The germline gives CDR1 SGHDT, CDR2 YYEEEE. Trimming pared 5 bases from V and 8 bases from J, leaving 19 bases between. This CDR3 has 14 amino acids.

The V and J genes are TRBV6-6 and TRBJ1-2, with 9 bases identical to TRBD1. The V and J ends lost 5 bases and 5 bases, in that order; junction bases with no gene match: 9. The CDR3 contains 15 residues. Germline V gene lookup returns CDR1 MNHNY and CDR2 SVGAGI (reference sequence). The CDR3 here is CASSPPTGGAYGYTF. The DNA of the CDR3 is TGTGCCAGCAGTCCGCCGACAGGGGGGGCTTATGGCTACACCTTC.

The V gene is TRBV29-1, the J gene TRBJ1-5, with 7 bases that match TRBD1. CDR1 is SQVTM, CDR2 ANQGSEA, per germline. The CDR3 is 14 residues long. Trimming cost V 7 bases and J 1 base; bases outside gene matches: 7. CDR3 amino acids: CSAETGFSNQPQHF. The CDR3 nucleotides read TGCAGCGCCGAGACAGGGTTCAGCAATCAGCCCCAGCATTTT.

This chain connects TRBV7-9 to TRBJ2-5, with TRBD1 matching 10 bases. The V and J ends lost 2 bases and 4 bases, in that order; junction bases with no gene match: 10. This CDR3 has 17 amino acids. Germline V lookup: CDR1 SEHNR, CDR2 FQNEAQ (reference sequence). The CDR3 sequence is CASSLRRQGARTETQYF. The CDR3 DNA follows: TGTGCCAGCAGCTTAAGGAGACAGGGGGCACGGACAGAGACCCAGTACTTC.

The V gene is TRBV7-6, the J gene TRBJ1-2; perhaps TRBD1 as D (6 bases). CDR3 length equals 13 residues. Trimming removed 0 bases from V and 8 bases from J, with 10 bases in between. Germline V gene data show CDR1 as SGHVS and CDR2 as FNYEAQ. CDR3 protein: CASSLATGYGYTF. The CDR3 region has the DNA TGTGCCAGCAGCTTAGCAACAGGGTACGGCTACACCTTC.

This chain joins TRBV29-1 and TRBJ2-6, with 7 bases identical to TRBD1. V was pared by 7 bases and J by 4 bases, with 10 bases of the junction left unmatched. Germline V gene lookup returns CDR1 SQVTM and CDR2 ANQGSEA. CDR3 length equals 15 residues. The CDR3 is CSARRGGDGANVLTF. CDR3 DNA: TGCAGCGCCCGGCGAGGGGGCGACGGGGCCAACGTCCTGACTTTC.

The chain recombines TRBV28 with TRBJ2-7; perhaps TRBD1 as D (5 bases). This CDR3 comprises 13 residues. V lost 2 bases and J lost 5, with 10 bases in between. Germline V gives CDR1 MDHEN, CDR2 SYDVKM. CDR3 in amino acids: CASSLAGYDEQYV. The CDR3 DNA sequence: TGTGCCAGCAGTTTAGCAGGGTACGACGAGCAGTACGTC.

Only one count was recorded for this clonotype. The chain recombines TRBV12-5 with TRBJ2-7; D is undetermined. CDR3 length: 12 amino acids. Per the germline V gene, CDR1 is LGHNT and CDR2 is FRNRAP. V lost 4 bases to trimming and J lost 3 bases, with 7 bases between them. CDR3: CASGSLVYEQYF. The CDR3 DNA reads TGTGCTAGTGGTTCCCTCGTCTACGAGCAGTACTTC.

CDR3 in DNA: TGTGCCAGCAGCCAAGCGGGGGGGCGCGGTGAAAAACTGTTTTTT. Its protein is CASSQAGGRGEKLFF. The chain carries TRBV3-1 and TRBJ1-4; maybe TRBD1 (6 bases). This CDR3 region has 15 residues. Germline CDR1 is LGHDT and CDR2 is YNNKEL (reference sequence). Deletions cut 1 base from V and 7 bases from J, with 13 bases between.

The rearrangement uses TRBV25-1 and TRBJ2-5; 7 positions match TRBD2. This CDR3 comprises 14 residues. J lost 5 bases, V lost 11 bases, and 14 bases had no gene match. Per the germline V gene, CDR1 is MGHDK and CDR2 is SYGVNS. The CDR3 DNA reads TGTGCCGTAAAAGCAGCGGGGTCATGGGAGACCCAGTACTTC. It is translated as CAVKAAGSWETQYF.

This rearrangement joins TRBV20-1 to TRBJ1-2, with D uncertain. CDR3 length equals 14 residues. The V and J ends lost 3 bases and 7 bases respectively, with 18 bases between them. Per germline, CDR1 DFQATT and CDR2 SNEGSKA (reference sequence). CDR3 region: CSASSPARAGGYTF. Written as DNA, the CDR3 is TGCAGTGCTAGTTCCCCCGCGCGGGCGGGTGGCTACACCTTC.

The chain uses TRBV3-1 and TRBJ2-7, with D possibly being TRBD1 or TRBD2 (5 bases each). The CDR3 is 15 residues long. The germline gives CDR1 LGHDT, CDR2 YNNKEL (reference sequence). V lost 2 bases and J 2 bases, leaving 13 bases between the germline ends. In DNA, the CDR3 is TGTGCCAGCAGCCAACAGAGGTGGGGACCCTACGAGCAGTACTTC. Amino acids: CASSQQRWGPYEQYF.

This clonotype was seen just once. This chain links TRBV29-1 with TRBJ1-1; D is unresolved. Trimming removed 6 bases at V and 3 bases at J, with 11 bases between. Germline CDR1 reads SQVTM; CDR2 reads ANQGSEA. The CDR3 has 12 amino acids. The DNA of the CDR3 is TGCAGCGTCGATACTAGGGACACTGAAGCTTTCTTT. As protein: CSVDTRDTEAFF.

The CDR3 region is CSASVTPNTGELFF. In DNA, the CDR3 is TGCAGCGCCTCAGTAACACCCAACACCGGGGAGCTGTTTTTT. The V gene is TRBV29-1, the J gene TRBJ2-2; D uncertain. The CDR3 has 14 residues. Per germline, CDR1 SQVTM and CDR2 ANQGSEA. V was pared by 7 bases and J by 2 bases, with 14 bases between.

The chain carries TRBV30 and TRBJ2-4, with D unclear. CDR3 size: 13 residues. Looked up from germline, CDR1 is GTSNPN and CDR2 is SVGIG (reference sequence). The CDR3 DNA reads as TGTGCATGGGCCTTTGGGAATGAGGACATTCAGTACTTC. The encoded protein is CAWAFGNEDIQYF.

The CDR3 coding sequence is TGCAGTGCTAGAGGGATCAGGGATGAAAAACTGTTTTTT. This sequence encodes CSARGIRDEKLFF. The chain links TRBV20-1 to TRBJ1-4; TRBD1 might be the D (5 bases). This CDR3 region has 13 residues. V was cut by 1 base and J by 6 bases, with 9 bases left in between. Germline V gene sequence: CDR1 DFQATT, CDR2 SNEGSKA (reference sequence).

The genes are TRBV7-9 and TRBJ2-7, with TRBD1 as a possible D gene (5 bases). The V gene lost 5 bases and the J gene lost 5 bases, with 19 bases spanning the gap. Looked up from germline, CDR1 is SEHNR and CDR2 is FQNEAQ (reference sequence). This CDR3 is 15 amino acids long. CDR3 bases: TGTGCCAGCAGCCCCGCAGAAAGACAGCCGCACGAGCAGTACTTC. It specifies CASSPAERQPHEQYF. Using reference TRBV7-9 and TRBJ2-7 for the parts outside the CDR3, the full variable domain is DTGVSQNPRHKITKRGQNVTFRCDPISEHNRLYWYRQTLGQGPEFLTYFQNEAQLEKSRLLSDRFSAERPKGSFSTLEIQRTEQGDSAMYLCASSPAERQPHEQYFGPGTRLTVT.

V and J are TRBV19 and TRBJ2-3; D remains ambiguous. The CDR3 contains 16 residues. Per germline, CDR1 LNHDA and CDR2 SQIVND (reference sequence). V dropped 1 base and J dropped 1 base, with 12 bases sitting between them. The CDR3 DNA reads as TGTGCCAGTAGTATAGGCGACCGCCCAGGCACAGATACGCAGTATTTT. This translates into CASSIGDRPGTDTQYF.

The V call is TRBV2, the J call TRBJ2-1; no clear D. The CDR3 loop spans 12 amino acids. The V end lost 2 bases, the J end lost 10 bases, and 9 bases lay between the germline ends. Germline V gene data show CDR1 as SNHLY and CDR2 as FYNNEI. The CDR3 loop reads CASSERVREQFF. The DNA of the CDR3 is TGTGCCAGCAGTGAAAGGGTAAGGGAGCAGTTCTTC.

This rearrangement joins TRBV2 to TRBJ1-6, with a tentative D call TRBD1 (6 bases). CDR3 length: 14 residues. Per germline, CDR1 SNHLY and CDR2 FYNNEI. V was cut by 7 bases and J by 5 bases, with 12 bases left in between. CDR3 amino acids: CASNDRMNNSPLHF. The CDR3 coding sequence is TGTGCCAGCAATGACAGGATGAATAATTCACCCCTCCACTTT. Complete variable domain (other parts from reference TRBV2 and TRBJ1-6): EPEVTQTPSHQVTQMGQEVILRCVPISNHLYFYWYRQILGQKVEFLVSFYNNEISEKSEIFDDQFSVERPDGSNFTLKIRSTKLEDSAMYFCASNDRMNNSPLHFGNGTRLTVT.

The rearrangement uses TRBV20-1 and TRBJ2-5; 7 bases agree with TRBD2. The V gene's germline CDR1 is DFQATT and CDR2 SNEGSKA (reference sequence). Trimming cost V 0 bases and J 1 base; bases outside gene matches: 2. CDR3 size: 14 residues. The CDR3 protein is CSARDPGGQETQYF. DNA for the CDR3: TGCAGTGCTAGAGATCCGGGGGGCCAAGAGACCCAGTACTTC.

The chain couples TRBV9 to TRBJ2-3, with 12 bases fitting TRBD1. CDR1 SGDLS and CDR2 YYNGEE come from the germline V gene. The CDR3 is 14 amino acids. V lost 2 bases and J lost 7; bases outside the gene matches: 2. The CDR3 loop reads CASSVGTGGHTQYF. The CDR3 nucleotides are TGTGCCAGCAGCGTCGGGACAGGGGGCCATACGCAGTATTTT.